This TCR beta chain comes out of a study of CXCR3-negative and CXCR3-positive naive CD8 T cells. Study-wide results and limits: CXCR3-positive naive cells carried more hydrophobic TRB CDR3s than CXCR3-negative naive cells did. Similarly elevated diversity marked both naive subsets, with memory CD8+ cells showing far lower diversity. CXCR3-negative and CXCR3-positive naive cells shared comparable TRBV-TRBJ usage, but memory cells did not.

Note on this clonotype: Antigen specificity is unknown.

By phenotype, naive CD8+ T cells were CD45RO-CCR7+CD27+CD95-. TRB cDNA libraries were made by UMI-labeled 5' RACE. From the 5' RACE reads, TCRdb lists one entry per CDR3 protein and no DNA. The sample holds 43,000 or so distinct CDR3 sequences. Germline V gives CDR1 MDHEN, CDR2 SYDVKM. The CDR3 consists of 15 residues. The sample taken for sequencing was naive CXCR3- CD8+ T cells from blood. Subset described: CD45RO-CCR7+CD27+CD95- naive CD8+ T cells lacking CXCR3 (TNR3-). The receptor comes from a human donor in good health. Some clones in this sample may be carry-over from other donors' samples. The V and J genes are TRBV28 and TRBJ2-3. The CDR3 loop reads CASSSGPYKADTQYF.